This T cell receptor (beta chain) emerged from a study of CXCR3-negative and CXCR3-positive naive CD8 T cells. Overall study results and limits: Similarly elevated diversity marked both naive subsets, with memory CD8+ cells showing far lower diversity. CXCR3-negative and CXCR3-positive naive cells shared comparable TRBV-TRBJ usage, but memory cells did not.

Germline CDR1 and CDR2: SGHNT and YYREEE (reference sequence). The CDR3 contains 11 residues. Each CD8+ T cell subset was flow-sorted in triplicate. Every sort contained some 300,000 cells. CD45RO-CCR7+CD27+CD95- cells counted as naive CD8+ T cells. Each TRB cDNA library was prepared by 5' RACE (with UMI labels). TCRdb re-called the 5' RACE reads; every CDR3 protein appears as one record, without DNA. This sample carries some 7,000 distinct CDR3 sequences, with 1.8% going to the ten biggest clones. With regard to this clonotype: What it binds is not known.

The specimen sequenced was naive CXCR3- CD8+ T cells from blood. Subset of the sample: CD45RO-CCR7+CD27+CD95- naive CD8+ T cells lacking CXCR3 (TNR3-). This sequence originates from a human donor in good health. Some clones in this sample may be carry-over from other donors' samples. The chain couples TRBV5-4 to TRBJ2-3. This CDR3 reads CASSFMDTQYF.